This T cell receptor (beta chain) stems from a study of T cell changes during pregnancy in multiple sclerosis. Libraries were prepared by immunoSEQ multiplex PCR; TCRdb keeps only in-frame clonotypes and omits some of them. Here the sample spans about 20,000 clones, 80% to 90% being singletons. V was clipped by 3 bases and J by 1 base, with 13 bases between them. The CDR3 runs to 16 residues. Germline V gene data show CDR1 as KGHSH and CDR2 as LQKENI. This TCR was sampled from a female donor in good health, enrolled as a control in a pregnancy study. The sample here was CD8+ T cells from peripheral blood mononuclear cells, taken in the third trimester of pregnancy. The chain is built from TRBV18 and TRBJ2-1; TRBD2 might be the D (7 bases). The CDR3 region has the DNA TGTGCCAGCTCACCTGGGGGGGGCCTATCCTACAATGAGCAGTTCTTC. Its protein product is CASSPGGGLSYNEQFF.